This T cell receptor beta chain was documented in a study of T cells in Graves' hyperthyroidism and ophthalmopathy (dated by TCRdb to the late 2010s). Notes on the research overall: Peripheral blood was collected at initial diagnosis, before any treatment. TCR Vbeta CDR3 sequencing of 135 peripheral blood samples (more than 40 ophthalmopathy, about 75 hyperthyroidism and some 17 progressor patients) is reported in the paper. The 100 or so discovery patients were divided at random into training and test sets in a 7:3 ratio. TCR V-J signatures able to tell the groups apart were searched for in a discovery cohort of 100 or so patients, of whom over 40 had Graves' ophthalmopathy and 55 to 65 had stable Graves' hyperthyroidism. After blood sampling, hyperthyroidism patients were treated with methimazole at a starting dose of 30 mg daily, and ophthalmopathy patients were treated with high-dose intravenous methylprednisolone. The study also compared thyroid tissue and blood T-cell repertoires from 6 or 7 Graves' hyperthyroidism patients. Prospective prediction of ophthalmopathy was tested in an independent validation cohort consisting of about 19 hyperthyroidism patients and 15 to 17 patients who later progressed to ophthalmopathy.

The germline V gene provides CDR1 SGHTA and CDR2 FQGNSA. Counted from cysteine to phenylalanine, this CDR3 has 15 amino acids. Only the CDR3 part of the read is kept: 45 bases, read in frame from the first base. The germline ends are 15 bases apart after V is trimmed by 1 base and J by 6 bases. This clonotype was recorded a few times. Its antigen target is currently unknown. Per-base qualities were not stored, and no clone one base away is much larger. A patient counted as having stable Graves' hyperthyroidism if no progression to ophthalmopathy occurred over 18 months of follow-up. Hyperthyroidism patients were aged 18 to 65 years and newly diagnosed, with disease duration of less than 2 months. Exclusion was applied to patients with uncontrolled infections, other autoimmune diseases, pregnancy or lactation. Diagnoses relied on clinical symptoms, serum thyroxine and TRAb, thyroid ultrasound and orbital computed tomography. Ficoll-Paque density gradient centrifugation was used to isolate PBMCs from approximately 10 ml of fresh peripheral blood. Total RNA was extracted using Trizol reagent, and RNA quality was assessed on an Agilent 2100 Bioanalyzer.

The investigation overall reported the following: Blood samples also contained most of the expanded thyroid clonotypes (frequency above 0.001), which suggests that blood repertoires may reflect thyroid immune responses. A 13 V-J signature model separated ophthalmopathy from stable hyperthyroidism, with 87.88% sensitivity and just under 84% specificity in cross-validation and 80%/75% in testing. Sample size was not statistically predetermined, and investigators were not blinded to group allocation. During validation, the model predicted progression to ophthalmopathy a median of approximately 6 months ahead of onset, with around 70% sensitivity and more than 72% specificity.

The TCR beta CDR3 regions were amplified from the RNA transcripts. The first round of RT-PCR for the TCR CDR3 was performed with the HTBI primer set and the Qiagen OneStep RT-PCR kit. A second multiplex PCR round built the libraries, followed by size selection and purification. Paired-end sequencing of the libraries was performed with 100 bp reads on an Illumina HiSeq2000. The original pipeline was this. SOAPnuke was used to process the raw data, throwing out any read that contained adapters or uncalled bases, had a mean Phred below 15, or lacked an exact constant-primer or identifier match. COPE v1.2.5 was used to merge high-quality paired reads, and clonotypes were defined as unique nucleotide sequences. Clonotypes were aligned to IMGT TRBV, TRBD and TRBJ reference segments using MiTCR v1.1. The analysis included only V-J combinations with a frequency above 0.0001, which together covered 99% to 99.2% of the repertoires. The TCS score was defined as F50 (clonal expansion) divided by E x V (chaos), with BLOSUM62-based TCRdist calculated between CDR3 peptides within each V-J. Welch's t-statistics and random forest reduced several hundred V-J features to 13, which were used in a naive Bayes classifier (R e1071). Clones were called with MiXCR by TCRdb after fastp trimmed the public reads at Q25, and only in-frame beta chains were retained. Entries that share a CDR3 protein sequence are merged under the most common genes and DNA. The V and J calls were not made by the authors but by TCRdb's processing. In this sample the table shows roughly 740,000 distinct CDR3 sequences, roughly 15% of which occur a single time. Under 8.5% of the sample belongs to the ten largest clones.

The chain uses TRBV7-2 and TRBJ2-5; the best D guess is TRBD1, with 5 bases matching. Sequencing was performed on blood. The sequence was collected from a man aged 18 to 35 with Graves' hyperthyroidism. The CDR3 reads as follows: CASSLDGADAQTQYF. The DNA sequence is TGTGCCAGCAGCTTAGATGGGGCTGATGCACAGACCCAGTACTTC.